A single sample gave rise to the 5 T cell receptor beta chains below, sequenced in a study of shared clonotypes between healthy human individuals. Generated by immunoSEQ multiplex PCR, the TCRdb table keeps only in-frame clones and is missing some. Among 2 million or so clones, 95% were seen once, and the ten largest hold 0.13%. Material: naive CD4+ T cells sorted from blood. As to subset: CD45RA+ positively selected. The receptors originated from a man younger than 30 in good health.

The chain recombines TRBV6-5 with TRBJ1-1; perhaps TRBD1 as D (5 bases). With 6 bases removed from V and 7 bases from J, the gap between germline ends came to 15 bases. This CDR3 has 13 amino acids. Germline V gene lookup returns CDR1 MNHEY and CDR2 SVGAGI. The CDR3 DNA reads as TGTGCCAGCAGCTTCAGGGTTGGGCTTGAAGCTTTCTTT. Protein: CASSFRVGLEAFF.

The chain links TRBV27 to TRBJ1-6; D not resolved. The CDR3 has 15 amino acids. V was clipped by 6 bases and J by 1 base, with 10 bases between them. Germline assignment: CDR1 MNHEY and CDR2 SMNVEV (reference sequence). In nucleotides, the CDR3 is TGTGCCAGCAGCAAGATGGAGTCCTATAATTCACCCCTCCACTTT. Amino acid sequence: CASSKMESYNSPLHF.

As for this clone: The same CDR3 arises from other DNA sequences in this sample as well. The chain is built from TRBV7-6 and TRBJ2-2; D could derive from TRBD1 or TRBD2 (6 bases each). Germline V gives CDR1 SGHVS, CDR2 FNYEAQ. The V end was cut by 5 bases, the J end by 5 bases, with 12 bases between. CDR3 length: 14 amino acids. The CDR3 DNA reads as TGTGCCAGCAGCCCAAGAGGGGGGACCGGGGAGCTGTTTTTT. Encoded protein: CASSPRGGTGELFF.

The chain uses TRBV7-2 and TRBJ2-5, with a possible D match to TRBD2 (5 bases). Germline loops: CDR1 SGHTA, CDR2 FQGNSA. V lost 1 base to trimming and J lost 10 bases, with 7 bases between them. This CDR3 contains 11 residues. The CDR3 nucleotides read TGTGCCAGCAGCTTAGGAGGAGGCCAGTACTTC. Its protein product is CASSLGGGQYF. Supplemented by reference TRBV7-2 and TRBJ2-5, the full variable domain reads GAGVSQSPSNKVTEKGKDVELRCDPISGHTALYWYRQSLGQGLEFLIYFQGNSAPDKSGLPSDRFSAERTGGSVSTLTIQRTQQEDSAVYLCASSLGGGQYFGPGTRLLVL.

The gene calls are TRBV18 and TRBJ1-3; possible D gene TRBD1, 6 bases. Trimming took 4 bases from V and 0 from J, leaving 13 bases between them. The CDR3 extends over 16 amino acids. Germline V lookup: CDR1 KGHSH, CDR2 LQKENI. The CDR3 protein is CASSQRTDPSGNTIYF. Written as DNA, the CDR3 is TGTGCCAGCTCACAAAGGACAGATCCCTCTGGAAACACCATATATTTT.